The 18 T cell receptor beta chains in this list originate from one sample, sequenced in a study of post-analysis software for immune sequencing data. cDNA libraries for TCR beta contained unique molecular identifiers. Each CDR3 protein is one row after TCRdb ran MiXCR on the PCR reads. This table holds about 260,000 distinct CDR3 sequences, 36% found once. Overall study results and limits: When patients were compared with controls, 4 or 5 TRBV segments were more frequent, TRBV5-6, TRBV5-1 and TRBV20-1 among them.

Their antigens are not known. The specimen was blood. The receptors derive from a girl aged 5-17 years with multiple sclerosis.

With regard to this clonotype: It may be a read error: a sequence one base away is much more abundant. The gene calls are TRBV7-8 and TRBJ2-1; D unclear. The CDR3 totals 17 residues. Germline values: CDR1 SGHVS, CDR2 FQNEAQ. This chain's CDR3 is CAGSLDGWGSSYNEQFF. For the CDR3, the DNA is TGTGCCGGCAGCTTAGATGGCTGGGGTAGCTCCTACAATGAGCAGTTCTTC.

A remark on this clonotype: This sequence may be a read error, since a much larger clone differs from it by one base. This chain uses TRBV3-1 with TRBJ2-1; 10 nucleotides match TRBD2. This CDR3 is 16 amino acids long. V trimming: 1 base; J trimming: 4 bases; junction bases outside the gene matches: 4. Germline V gives CDR1 LGHDT, CDR2 YNNKEL (reference sequence). CDR3: CASSQGGAGGYNEQFF. The CDR3 nucleotides read TGTGCCAGCAGCCAAGGGGGAGCGGGGGGGTACAATGAGCAGTTCTTC.

This chain links TRBV9 with TRBJ2-7; D gene uncertain. The J call could be wrong; TRBJ2-5 is a better fit for the DNA end. Per the germline V gene, CDR1 is SGDLS and CDR2 is YYNGEE. CDR3 size: 16 residues. In nucleotides, the CDR3 is TGTGCCAGCAGCCCCCAAACAGATATTCGCCAAGAGACCCAGTACTTC. It is translated as CASSPQTDIRQETQYF.

The gene calls are TRBV20-1 and TRBJ1-4; 7 bases fit TRBD1. The germline CDR1 and CDR2 sequences are DFQATT and SNEGSKA (reference sequence). CDR3 length: 15 residues. The V segment lost 4 bases and the J segment 5 bases; nucleotides outside the gene matches: 10. The chain's CDR3 is CSAKRPRGGNEKLFF. The CDR3 region has the DNA TGCAGTGCTAAGCGGCCCAGAGGGGGCAATGAAAAACTGTTTTTT.

This chain links TRBV12-3 or TRBV12-4 with TRBJ1-6; 8 bases align to TRBD1. V dropped 7 bases and J dropped 0; count of bases not matched to a gene: 17. There are 20 residues in the CDR3. The chain's CDR3 is CASKAHGRGLRSSYNSPLHF. CDR3 bases: TGTGCCAGCAAGGCCCACGGCAGGGGGCTCCGGAGCTCCTATAATTCACCCCTCCACTTT.

This clonotype occurred many times. The CDR3 DNA is TGTGCCAGCACCTACGGAGGACAGGGGGCCGGGGAGACCCAGTACTTC. This translates into CASTYGGQGAGETQYF. This rearrangement joins TRBV28 to TRBJ2-5; 11 bases match TRBD1. CDR3 length: 16 amino acids. Germline CDR1 and CDR2: MDHEN and SYDVKM. V trimming: 7 bases; J trimming: 5 bases; junction bases outside the gene matches: 12.

The chain has TRBV29-1 and TRBJ2-7; TRBD1 matches 7 bases. The V gene end was trimmed by 4 bases and the J gene end by 4 bases; junction bases not matched to a gene: 10. Germline values: CDR1 SQVTM, CDR2 ANQGSEA. The CDR3 contains 14 residues. Written as DNA, the CDR3 is TGCAGCGTTGGATCGACGGACAGGATTTACGAGCAGTACTTC. It yields the protein CSVGSTDRIYEQYF.

This clonotype has a count of ten or more. J is TRBJ2-1 and V is TRBV27; 8 positions match TRBD1. This CDR3 region has 14 residues. V shed 6 bases, J shed 8 bases, and the junction held 9 bases outside the gene matches. CDR1 and CDR2 (germline): MNHEY, SMNVEV (reference sequence). The CDR3 sequence is CASSPGGRLDEQFF. The DNA for the CDR3 is TGTGCCAGCAGCCCAGGGGGCCGGTTGGATGAGCAGTTCTTC.

This clonotype was seen repeatedly, ten times or more. The rearrangement uses TRBV6-5 and TRBJ2-3; 10 nucleotides line up with TRBD2. The CDR3 sequence is 16 residues long. The germline gives CDR1 MNHEY, CDR2 SVGAGI. With V trimmed by 5 bases and J by 2 bases, 7 bases remained unmatched. The CDR3 coding sequence is TGTGCCAGCAGTCCTTGGACTAGCGGCAACACAGATACGCAGTATTTT. This encodes CASSPWTSGNTDTQYF.

Notes on this clonotype: This may stem from a read error, because a much larger clone lies one nucleotide away. This chain uses TRBV7-3 with TRBJ2-5, with TRBD2 matching 11 bases. The CDR3 has 15 residues. The V gene's germline CDR1 is SGHTA and CDR2 FQGTGA. V trimming: 5 bases; J trimming: 11 bases; junction bases outside the gene matches: 13. CDR3 protein: CASSPLAGGSNEQYF. CDR3 nucleotide sequence: TGTGCCAGCAGCCCCCTAGCGGGAGGTAGCAATGAGCAGTACTTC.

The chain is built from TRBV9 and TRBJ2-4; weak D call: TRBD2 (5 bases). Germline assignment: CDR1 SGDLS and CDR2 YYNGEE. CDR3 size: 12 residues. Trimming cost V 4 bases and J 4 bases, with 6 bases left between them. This CDR3 reads CASSPGKNIQYF. In nucleotides, the CDR3 is TGTGCCAGCAGCCCGGGAAAAAACATTCAGTACTTC.

Points on this clonotype: This clone may be a read error of a much larger clone one base away. The V and J genes are TRBV27 and TRBJ1-2, with D perhaps TRBD1 (6 bases). CDR3 length: 15 amino acids. The V and J ends lost 7 bases and 6 bases respectively, with 21 bases between them. CDR1 and CDR2 from the germline V gene are MNHEY and SMNVEV (reference sequence). For the CDR3, the DNA is TGTGCCAGCACCCAGAGGGGGGGGGTCGGCCATGGCTACACCTTC. It codes for CASTQRGGVGHGYTF.

This clonotype was detected many times. Here the CDR3 DNA reads TGCAGTGCTCGGACTGGGAACACCGGGGAGCTGTTTTTT. It specifies CSARTGNTGELFF. The chain links TRBV20-1 to TRBJ2-2; D perhaps matches TRBD2 (5 bases). CDR1 and CDR2 from the germline V gene are DFQATT and SNEGSKA (reference sequence). V was pared by 5 bases and J by 1 base, with 8 bases between. There are 13 residues in the CDR3.

This clonotype has only a few counts. This sequence joins TRBV20-1 and TRBJ2-2; D is unresolved. In germline, CDR1 is DFQATT, CDR2 SNEGSKA (reference sequence). V shed 0 bases and J shed 3 bases, with 11 bases lying between them. The CDR3 totals 15 residues. CDR3 nucleotide sequence: TGCAGTGCTAGAGAGACTCATCAGGACACCGGGGAGCTGTTTTTT. Translated: CSARETHQDTGELFF.

This clonotype came up a few times. The chain is built from TRBV3-1 and TRBJ2-5; 9 nucleotides agree with TRBD2. Germline values: CDR1 LGHDT, CDR2 YNNKEL (reference sequence). This CDR3 region has 14 residues. The ends lost 10 bases at V and 5 bases at J; junction bases unmatched: 11. CDR3 sequence: CATGEWAGGETQYF. CDR3 nucleotide sequence: TGTGCCACCGGGGAGTGGGCGGGAGGGGAGACCCAGTACTTC.

The chain joins TRBV29-1 to TRBJ2-3; no clear D. In germline, CDR1 is SQVTM, CDR2 ANQGSEA. The germline V and J ends were trimmed by 4 bases and 5 bases, with 16 bases remaining between them. The length of the CDR3 is 14 residues. CDR3 loop: CSVGPGPSRDTQYF. In DNA, the CDR3 is TGCAGCGTTGGGCCGGGCCCTAGTCGAGATACGCAGTATTTT.

This clonotype was recorded at least ten times. The chain couples TRBV6-1 to TRBJ2-7; D uncertain. The germline V gene encodes CDR1 MNHNS and CDR2 SASEGT. The CDR3 length is 13 residues. V was clipped by 2 bases and J by 5 bases, with 10 bases between them. CDR3 DNA: TGTGCCAGCAGTGAATTAGAAGGCCACGAGCAGTACTTC. Amino acid sequence: CASSELEGHEQYF.

This clonotype came up many times. The chain has TRBV20-1 and TRBJ1-1; TRBD1 agrees at 8 bases. Germline values: CDR1 DFQATT, CDR2 SNEGSKA (reference sequence). J lost 1 base, V lost 7 bases, and 8 bases had no gene match. This CDR3 spans 14 amino acids. In nucleotides, the CDR3 is TGCAGTGGATCCACAGGGGGGAGGAACACTGAAGCTTTCTTT. This codes for CSGSTGGRNTEAFF.